What follows is one T cell receptor (beta chain) and its context. Its antigen remains unknown. Genomic DNA acted as the template from which TCR beta VDJ combination and CDR3 sequence profiling were carried out. TCRdb passed the reads through MiXCR, listing each CDR3 protein once. The repertoire includes approximately 170,000 distinct CDR3 sequences, under 75% of them detected once, and 45% sits in the top ten. In germline, CDR1 is MDHEN, CDR2 SYDVKM. The length of the CDR3 is 16 residues. Trimming stripped 3 bases from V and 2 bases from J, with 17 bases between. The data stem from a study of CD8+CD57+ T cells in acquired aplastic anemia. Study at large: The DNA of sorted CD4+ and CD8+ cells averaged approximately 3.2 ug. Healthy donor CD4+ cell samples had a mean of roughly 10 million reads. Notes on the study in general: Patients and controls shared 25 to 30 CD8+ CDR3 sequences, which appeared highly expressed in patients and within their immunodominant clones. Significant differences in CD8+ Simpson's diversity were not observed between patients and controls.

The source is a human donor in good health. The chain combines TRBV28 with TRBJ2-7; D is unresolved. Material for sequencing was sorted CD4+, CD8+, or CD8+CD57+ T cells (not recorded which) from PBMCs. The CDR3 DNA is TGTGCCAGCAGTTTTGGTGGGCAGGACCTCACCTACGAGCAGTACTTC. This sequence encodes CASSFGGQDLTYEQYF. The whole variable domain, remainder taken from reference TRBV28 and TRBJ2-7, is DVKVTQSSRYLVKRTGEKVFLECVQDMDHENMFWYRQDPGLGLRLIYFSYDVKMKEKGDIPEGYSVSREKKERFSLILESASTNQTSMYLCASSFGGQDLTYEQYFGPGTRLTVT.